The 23 T cell receptor beta chains presented below share a single source sample, sequenced in a study of blood T cell repertoires in COVID-19. The data were produced by immunoSEQ multiplex PCR, yet TCRdb's version contains in-frame clones alone and is incomplete. Of approximately 100,000 clones listed, around 92% are singletons. The sequenced sample consisted of peripheral blood. Every receptor here comes from a man aged 50-59 years with active COVID-19.

The V gene is TRBV10-3, the J gene TRBJ2-3, with 7 bases fitting TRBD2. CDR1 and CDR2 (germline): ENHRY, SYGVKD. This CDR3 is built from 14 residues. Losses at the gene ends were 2 bases for V and 1 base for J; bases not matched to a gene: 0. The CDR3 coding sequence is TGTGCCATCAGTGAGGCGGGAGGCACAGATACGCAGTATTTT. It codes for CAISEAGGTDTQYF.

The gene calls are TRBV18 and TRBJ2-7, with 9 bases aligning to TRBD2. The CDR3 loop spans 15 amino acids. CDR1 and CDR2 from the germline V gene are KGHSH and LQKENI. V shed 0 bases, J shed 0 bases, and the junction held 0 bases outside the gene matches. The CDR3: CASSPPTSGSYEQYF. The CDR3 DNA is TGTGCCAGCTCACCACCGACTAGCGGCTCCTACGAGCAGTACTTC.

V and J are TRBV5-8 and TRBJ2-1; 10 bases agree with TRBD2. J gave up 2 bases and V 4 bases, and 6 bases lay outside the gene matches. Germline CDR1 reads SGHTS; CDR2 reads YDEGEE. The CDR3 consists of 16 residues. CDR3 sequence (DNA): TGTGCCAGCAGCCTAATAAGCGGGAGGGCCTACAATGAGCAGTTCTTC. This encodes CASSLISGRAYNEQFF.

V and J are TRBV4-1 and TRBJ1-6; possibly TRBD1 for D (5 bases). Trimming pared 1 base from V and 8 bases from J, leaving 9 bases between. The CDR3 has 14 amino acids. The germline gives CDR1 MGHRA, CDR2 YSYEKL. DNA of the CDR3: TGCGCCAGCAGCCAAGTAGGGGATCATTCACCCCTCCACTTT. Its protein product is CASSQVGDHSPLHF.

The J gene is TRBJ2-7, the V gene TRBV6-2 or TRBV6-3, with TRBD2 matching 14 bases. Germline loops: CDR1 MNHEY, CDR2 SVGEGT. V lost 4 bases and J lost 1; bases outside the gene matches: 9. This CDR3 contains 18 residues. The CDR3 protein is CASSSTGTSGRRSYEQYF. The CDR3 bases are TGTGCCAGCAGTTCGACCGGGACTAGCGGGAGAAGGTCCTACGAGCAGTACTTC.

The gene calls are TRBV10-1 and TRBJ2-3, with TRBD2 matching 10 bases. Germline V CDR1 and CDR2: WNHNN, SYGVQD (reference sequence). This CDR3 is 16 amino acids long. The junction had 8 bases not matched to a gene; V was cut back by 3 bases and J by 5 bases. The CDR3 DNA sequence: TGCGCCAGCAGTGATCAGCTAGCGGGAGTGAAAGATACGCAGTATTTT. Translated: CASSDQLAGVKDTQYF.

This CDR3 reads CASSERGAGSTDTQYF. CDR3 nucleotides: TGCGCCAGCAGCGAAAGGGGCGCGGGAAGCACAGATACGCAGTATTTT. The chain carries TRBV4-1 and TRBJ2-3, with a possible D match to TRBD2 (6 bases). CDR1 MGHRA and CDR2 YSYEKL come from the germline V gene. The CDR3 has 16 amino acids. Trimming shortened V by 5 bases and J by 0 bases, and 15 bases separated the two germline ends.

V usage is TRBV28 and J usage is TRBJ1-1, with D hard to call. CDR3 size: 14 residues. V was trimmed by 2 bases and J by 5 bases, leaving 12 bases between them. CDR1 is MDHEN and CDR2 is SYDVKM in the germline V gene. The CDR3 reads CASSLPRGKTEAFF. CDR3 coding DNA: TGTGCCAGCAGTTTACCCCGGGGAAAGACTGAAGCTTTCTTT.

The CDR3 loop reads CASSSPDRGWNQPQHF. Here the CDR3 DNA reads TGTGCCAGCAGTTCCCCGGACAGGGGATGGAATCAGCCCCAGCATTTT. This rearrangement joins TRBV28 to TRBJ1-5; 9 nucleotides align to TRBD1. CDR1 MDHEN and CDR2 SYDVKM come from the germline V gene. The length of the CDR3 is 16 residues. Losses at the gene ends were 4 bases for V and 4 bases for J; bases not matched to a gene: 8.

The chain links TRBV18 to TRBJ2-2; TRBD2 aligns across 13 bases. V lost 3 bases and J lost 6; bases outside the gene matches: 4. CDR1 KGHSH and CDR2 LQKENI come from the germline V gene. The CDR3 extends over 16 amino acids. This chain's CDR3 is CASSPTSGRAAGELFF. CDR3 in DNA: TGTGCCAGCTCACCCACTAGCGGGAGGGCCGCCGGGGAGCTGTTTTTT.

This rearrangement joins TRBV5-1 to TRBJ1-1; weak D call: TRBD1 (5 bases). Germline V gene data show CDR1 as SGHRS and CDR2 as YFSETQ. CDR3 length: 15 amino acids. With 1 base removed from V and 5 bases from J, the gap between germline ends came to 15 bases. In nucleotides, the CDR3 is TGCGCCAGCAGCTTGCCTACAGGTGTCTATACTGAAGCTTTCTTT. This codes for CASSLPTGVYTEAFF.

The rearrangement uses TRBV24-1 and TRBJ1-4; a weak D match, TRBD1 (5 bases). V was trimmed by 5 bases and J by 0 bases, leaving 12 bases between them. From germline, CDR1 is KGHDR and CDR2 SFDVKD. This CDR3 contains 16 residues. CDR3 in DNA: TGTGCCACCAGTGCCGGTCCGGGGGCAACTAATGAAAAACTGTTTTTT. Protein product: CATSAGPGATNEKLFF.

For the CDR3, the DNA is TGTGCCACCAGTGATAGCAGGGGCACTGAAGCTTTCTTT. Protein product: CATSDSRGTEAFF. The V and J genes are TRBV24-1 and TRBJ1-1; tentatively, D is TRBD1 (6 bases). Trimming took 3 bases from V and 4 from J, leaving 8 bases between them. The length of the CDR3 is 13 residues. Germline V CDR1 and CDR2: KGHDR, SFDVKD.

This sequence joins TRBV5-1 and TRBJ2-2; 10 bases map to TRBD1. The CDR3 runs to 15 residues. CDR1 and CDR2 from the germline V gene are SGHRS and YFSETQ. Trimming took 4 bases from V and 5 from J; bases not matched to a gene: 5. CDR3 amino acids: CASSIGTGDTGELFF. For the CDR3, the DNA is TGCGCCAGCAGCATTGGGACAGGGGATACCGGGGAGCTGTTTTTT.

This clone has only a few counts. V gene TRBV5-8 combines with J gene TRBJ1-6; 10 nucleotides match TRBD1. This CDR3 has 14 amino acids. Losses at the gene ends were 4 bases for V and 9 bases for J; bases not matched to a gene: 4. Germline CDR1 reads SGHTS; CDR2 reads YDEGEE. CDR3 DNA: TGTGCCAGCAGCACGGGACAGGGGATTTCACCCCTCCACTTT. It encodes CASSTGQGISPLHF.

V usage is TRBV5-1 and J usage is TRBJ2-7; tentative D call: TRBD1 (6 bases). Germline CDR1 SGHRS, CDR2 YFSETQ. CDR3 length: 12 amino acids. The V end was cut by 0 bases, the J end by 6 bases, with 7 bases between. The CDR3 region has the DNA TGCGCCAGCAGCTTGGCAGGGGCCGAGCAGTACTTC. Translated, it gives CASSLAGAEQYF.

CDR3 DNA sequence: TGTGCCAGCAGCCAAGATGGGACAGGTCTCGGGGAGCTGTTTTTT. The encoded protein is CASSQDGTGLGELFF. The chain uses TRBV4-2 and TRBJ2-2; TRBD1 aligns across 8 bases. The CDR3 totals 15 residues. CDR1 is LGHNA, CDR2 YNFKEQ, per germline. The V and J ends lost 0 bases and 7 bases, in that order; junction bases with no gene match: 4.

The V and J genes are TRBV3-1 (or the pseudogene TRBV3-2) and TRBJ2-3; TRBD2 matches 8 bases. In germline, CDR1 is LGHDT, CDR2 YNNKEL (reference sequence). J gave up 6 bases and V 3 bases, and 14 bases lay outside the gene matches. This CDR3 region has 17 residues. CDR3 bases: TGTGCCAGCAGCCATTCGCCGGGACTAGGGAGATGGGATACGCAGTATTTT. Translated, it gives CASSHSPGLGRWDTQYF.

In this sample, this clone turned up once. The rearrangement joins TRBV6-5 to TRBJ2-7; a possible D gene is TRBD1 (6 bases). Per the germline V gene, CDR1 is MNHEY and CDR2 is SVGAGI. CDR3 length: 14 residues. V gave up 5 bases and J gave up 4 bases, with 15 bases separating them. CDR3 region: CASSPLTGHYEQYF. DNA of the CDR3: TGTGCCAGCAGTCCTCTGACAGGACATTACGAGCAGTACTTC.

The rearrangement links TRBV6-1 to TRBJ1-5; D unclear. The CDR3 contains 14 residues. Germline-derived CDR1 and CDR2 are MNHNS and SASEGT. The germline V and J ends were trimmed by 3 bases and 7 bases, with 13 bases remaining between them. CDR3 nucleotide sequence: TGTGCCAGCAGTGATTATGGTGGAGGGCAGCCCCAGCATTTT. Amino acid sequence: CASSDYGGGQPQHF.

V usage is TRBV28 and J usage is TRBJ1-2; TRBD1 might be the D (6 bases). CDR3 length: 14 amino acids. Per the germline V gene, CDR1 is MDHEN and CDR2 is SYDVKM. V was trimmed by 4 bases and J by 6 bases, leaving 15 bases between them. The CDR3 protein is CASSSEQGNHGYTF. CDR3 coding DNA: TGTGCCAGCAGTTCAGAACAGGGAAACCATGGCTACACCTTC.

The chain links TRBV28 to TRBJ2-1; 8 nucleotides agree with TRBD2. Looked up from germline, CDR1 is MDHEN and CDR2 is SYDVKM. This CDR3 comprises 15 residues. V dropped 7 bases and J dropped 6; count of bases not matched to a gene: 11. The CDR3 coding sequence is TGTGCCAGCACCCATTCGGGAGGGCCTTTCAATGAGCAGTTCTTC. As protein: CASTHSGGPFNEQFF.

The V and J genes are TRBV5-1 and TRBJ1-2; D might be TRBD1 (6 bases). Germline CDR1 SGHRS, CDR2 YFSETQ. The CDR3 covers 14 residues. The V end lost 5 bases, the J end lost 5 bases, and 16 bases lay between the germline ends. The CDR3 sequence is CASSASTGDYGYTF. DNA for the CDR3: TGCGCCAGCAGTGCTTCGACAGGTGATTATGGCTACACCTTC.